Listed below are T cell receptor beta chains from one sample, sequenced in a study of T cell responses to AZD1222 COVID-19 vaccine. The protocol was immunoSEQ multiplex PCR, while the TCRdb copy is restricted to in-frame clones and leaves out a portion. The sample lists approximately 100,000 clones, roughly 87% occurring once. Material: peripheral blood, obtained on day 0 of AZD1222 vaccination. Receptors originate from an adult in good health. Each CDR3 is given with its conserved first and last residue. D genes are given only for firm matches. Expanded clones get a size class; other rows say once, few or many, or leave the size out.

>TRBV10-3|NA|TRBJ2-6|once
CAISESGAGANVLTF
TGTGCCATCAGTGAGTCAGGGGCTGGGGCCAACGTCCTGACTTTC
>TRBV9|TRBD2|TRBJ2-1|NA
CASSVVLAGGNNEQFF
TGTGCCAGCAGCGTAGTGCTCGCGGGAGGAAACAATGAGCAGTTCTTC
>TRBV5-1|NA|TRBJ2-1|NA
CASSLRGYNEQFF
TGCGCCAGCAGCTTGCGGGGGTACAATGAGCAGTTCTTC
>TRBV12-5|NA|TRBJ1-3|NA
CASGLLVKLDSGNTIYF
TGTGCTAGTGGTTTATTGGTTAAACTAGACTCTGGAAACACCATATATTTT
>TRBV4-1|TRBD1|TRBJ1-5|NA
CASSQVGQAGEPQHF
TGCGCCAGCAGCCAAGTAGGACAGGCTGGAGAGCCCCAGCATTTT
>TRBV27|NA|TRBJ1-6|NA
CASSLSATGLYNSPLHF
TGTGCCAGCAGTTTATCGGCAACCGGTTTATATAATTCACCCCTCCACTTT
>TRBV27|TRBD2|TRBJ2-1|NA
CASSIGTSGRAINEQFF
TGTGCCAGCAGTATTGGGACTAGCGGGAGGGCGATAAATGAGCAGTTCTTC
>TRBV9|NA|TRBJ1-6|NA
CASSVNPGAGGSPLHF
TGTGCCAGCAGCGTGAATCCTGGGGCAGGAGGGTCACCCCTCCACTTT
>TRBV28|TRBD2|TRBJ2-7|NA
CASSLTSGLYEQYF
TGTGCCAGCAGTTTGACTAGCGGTTTATACGAGCAGTACTTC
>TRBV7-6|NA|TRBJ1-5|NA
CASSLFSGINQPQHF
TGTGCCAGCAGCTTATTTTCAGGTATCAATCAGCCCCAGCATTTT
>TRBV5-5|TRBD1|TRBJ1-2|many
CASSRDRDYGYTF
TGTGCCAGCAGCAGGGACAGGGACTATGGCTACACCTTC
>TRBV14|TRBD1|TRBJ1-1|once
CASLLEEGASTEAFF
TGTGCCAGTTTATTGGAGGAGGGGGCGAGCACTGAAGCTTTCTTT
>TRBV7-2|TRBD1|TRBJ2-5|few
CASSLTGGQETQYF
TGTGCCAGCAGCTTGACAGGGGGACAAGAGACCCAGTACTTC
>TRBV7-9|TRBD1|TRBJ2-3|once
CASSPRGRGQGTDTQYF
TGTGCCAGCAGCCCTAGGGGGAGAGGACAGGGCACAGATACGCAGTATTTT
>TRBV2|NA|TRBJ1-4|NA
CASRTYNEKLFF
TGTGCCAGTAGGACCTATAATGAAAAACTGTTTTTT
>TRBV6-2/TRBV6-3|NA|TRBJ1-5|NA
CASSYSIGGQPQHF
TGTGCCAGCAGTTACTCCATCGGGGGTCAGCCCCAGCATTTT
>TRBV28|TRBD1|TRBJ1-4|NA
CASSRLGTGDEKLFF
TGTGCCAGCAGCCGTTTGGGGACAGGGGATGAAAAACTGTTTTTT
>TRBV18|TRBD2|TRBJ2-7|NA
CASSPAGAGEQYF
TGTGCCAGCTCACCTGCGGGAGCTGGAGAGCAGTACTTC
>TRBV5-1|NA|TRBJ1-2|NA
CASSTVFTGTYTF
TGCGCCAGCAGCACCGTTTTTACAGGGACGTACACCTTC
>TRBV3-1/TRBV3-2|NA|TRBJ2-1|NA
CASSVDQRGSMRFF
TGTGCCAGCAGCGTAGACCAACGTGGGTCCATGCGGTTCTTC